The present T cell receptor beta chain was sequenced within a study of OX40 agonist ivuxolimab in advanced cancers. Assay: immunoSEQ multiplex PCR; the TCRdb copy retains only in-frame clones and omits some. The table lists 83,000 or so clones, approximately 90% of them singletons. Germline CDR1 reads WSHSY; CDR2 reads SAAADI. V gave up 6 bases and J gave up 7 bases; unmatched junction bases: 4. This CDR3 region has 14 residues. The source is an adult with an advanced solid tumor such as melanoma, head and neck, liver or kidney cancer. Specimen: CD4+ or CD8+ T cells sorted from blood, collected in a trial of the OX40 agonist ivuxolimab. The chain employs TRBV10-2 and TRBJ2-2; 11 bases align to TRBD2. For the CDR3, the DNA is TGCGCCAGCAGCCCTAGCGGGAGGAACGGGGAGCTGTTTTTT. Amino acid sequence: CASSPSGRNGELFF.